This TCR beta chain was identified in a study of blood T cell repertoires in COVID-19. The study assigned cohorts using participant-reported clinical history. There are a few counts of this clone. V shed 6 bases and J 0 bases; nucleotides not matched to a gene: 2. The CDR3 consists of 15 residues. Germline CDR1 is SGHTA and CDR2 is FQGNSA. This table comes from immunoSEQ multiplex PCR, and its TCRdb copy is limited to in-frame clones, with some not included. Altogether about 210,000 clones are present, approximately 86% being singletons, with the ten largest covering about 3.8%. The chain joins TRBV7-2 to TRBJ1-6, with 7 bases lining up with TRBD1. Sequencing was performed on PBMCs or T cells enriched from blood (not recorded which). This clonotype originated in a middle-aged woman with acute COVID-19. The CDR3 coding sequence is TGTGCCAGCAGACGGGACAGCTCCTATAATTCACCCCTCCACTTT. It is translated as CASRRDSSYNSPLHF.